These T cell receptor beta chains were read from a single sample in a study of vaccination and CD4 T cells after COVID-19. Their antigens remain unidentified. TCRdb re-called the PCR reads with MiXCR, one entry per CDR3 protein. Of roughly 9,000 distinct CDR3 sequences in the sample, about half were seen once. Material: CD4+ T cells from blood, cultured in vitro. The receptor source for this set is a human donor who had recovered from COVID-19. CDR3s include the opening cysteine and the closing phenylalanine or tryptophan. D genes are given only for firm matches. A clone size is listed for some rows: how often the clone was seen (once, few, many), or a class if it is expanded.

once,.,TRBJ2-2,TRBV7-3,CASSLSRGTGELFF,TGTGCCAGCAGCTTAAGCCGCGGGACCGGGGAGCTGTTTTTT
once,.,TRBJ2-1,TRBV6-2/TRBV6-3,CASSYLTLNEQFF,TGTGCCAGCAGTTACCTGACGCTGAATGAGCAGTTCTTC
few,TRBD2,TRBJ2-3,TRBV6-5,CASSYSGGSGSVADTQYF,TGTGCCAGCAGTTACTCCGGGGGTAGCGGGAGTGTCGCGGATACGCAGTATTTT
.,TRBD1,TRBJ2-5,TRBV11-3,CASSARTGEGWETQYF,TGTGCCAGCAGCGCCCGGACAGGGGAGGGCTGGGAGACCCAGTACTTC
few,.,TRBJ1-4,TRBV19,CASNSGVTGGSEKLFF,TGTGCCAGTAACAGTGGGGTGACGGGGGGCAGTGAAAAACTGTTTTTT
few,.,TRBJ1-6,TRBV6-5,CASSYGGDAGSPLHF,TGTGCCAGCAGTTACGGAGGAGACGCTGGTTCACCCCTCCACTTT
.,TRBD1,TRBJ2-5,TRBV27,CASSNYRGQEETQYF,TGTGCCAGCAGTAATTACAGGGGGCAGGAGGAGACCCAGTACTTC
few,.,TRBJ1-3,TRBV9,CASSDQGSPGNTIYF,TGTGCCAGCAGCGACCAGGGGTCCCCCGGAAACACCATATATTTT
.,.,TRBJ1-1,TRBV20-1,CSARDPSGVTEAFF,TGCAGTGCTAGAGATCCGTCAGGGGTCACTGAAGCTTTCTTT
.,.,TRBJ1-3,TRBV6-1,CASSPQAVLSGNTIYF,TGTGCCAGCAGTCCCCAGGCAGTCCTCTCTGGAAACACCATATATTTT
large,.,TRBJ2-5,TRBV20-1,CSARDNFGSGSNQETQYF,TGCAGTGCTAGAGATAACTTTGGTAGCGGAAGTAATCAAGAGACCCAGTACTTC
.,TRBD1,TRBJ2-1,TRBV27,CASSLQGAQHNEQFF,TGTGCCAGCAGTTTACAGGGGGCGCAACACAATGAGCAGTTCTTC
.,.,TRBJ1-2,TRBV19,CASSIPPGIYGYTF,TGTGCCAGTAGTATCCCGCCAGGGATCTATGGCTACACCTTC
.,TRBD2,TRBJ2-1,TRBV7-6,CASSLSGGYNEQFF,TGTGCCAGCAGCTTATCGGGGGGTTACAATGAGCAGTTCTTC
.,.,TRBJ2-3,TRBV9,CASSVSLSGTDTQYF,TGTGCCAGCAGCGTATCATTGAGCGGAACCGATACGCAGTATTTT
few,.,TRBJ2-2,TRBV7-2,CASSLVSGTGELFF,TGTGCCAGCAGCTTAGTCTCCGGTACCGGGGAGCTGTTTTTT
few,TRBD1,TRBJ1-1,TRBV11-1,CASSSDRVVDTEAFF,TGTGCCAGCAGCTCGGACAGGGTGGTCGACACTGAAGCTTTCTTT
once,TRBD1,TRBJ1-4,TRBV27,CASRLGQGSGKLFF,TGTGCCAGCAGATTGGGACAGGGAAGCGGAAAACTGTTTTTT
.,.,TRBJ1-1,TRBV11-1,CASSPQTVNTEAFF,TGTGCCAGCAGCCCACAGACAGTGAACACTGAAGCTTTCTTT
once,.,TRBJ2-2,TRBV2,CASKEGAVGELFF,TGTGCCAGCAAGGAGGGGGCGGTCGGGGAGCTGTTTTTT
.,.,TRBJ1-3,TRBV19,CASERFLRSGNTIYF,TGTGCCAGTGAGAGGTTCCTACGCTCTGGAAACACCATATATTTT
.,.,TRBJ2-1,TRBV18,CASSVGLDNEQFF,TGTGCCAGCTCAGTCGGGCTCGACAATGAGCAGTTCTTC